The clone carrying this TCR beta chain appeared once. This sample is drawn from a study of blood T cell repertoires in COVID-19. The repertoire was sequenced with immunoSEQ multiplex PCR; TCRdb's copy has only in-frame clones and lacks some. The sample comprises a few hundred thousand clones, 85% to 90% of which are singletons, and about 1.2% rests with the top ten. Germline loops: CDR1 LGHNA, CDR2 YNFKEQ. This CDR3 is built from 16 residues. V lost 0 bases and J 0 bases, leaving 9 bases between the germline ends. This TCR came from a man aged 25 to 40 who had recovered from COVID-19. The chain uses TRBV4-2 and TRBJ2-1; D not certain. The specimen sequenced was PBMCs or T cells enriched from blood (not recorded which). DNA for the CDR3: TGTGCCAGCAGCCAAGATGGCCTTTTCTCCTACAATGAGCAGTTCTTC. It yields the protein CASSQDGLFSYNEQFF.